This T cell receptor (beta chain) was found in a study of blood T cell repertoires in COVID-19. Study at large: Some COVID-19 samples were acute and others convalescent; all came from the United States, Italy and Spain. Sources were T cells, B-cell-depleted T cells, or PBMCs; the material itself was cDNA or gDNA.

The CDR3 is 14 residues long. V was pared by 0 bases and J by 4 bases, with 6 bases between. The germline CDR1 and CDR2 sequences are SGHDN and FVKESK. Authors' analysis steps: Reference gene primer amplification gave nucleated cell count estimates. The protocol was immunoSEQ multiplex PCR, while the TCRdb copy is restricted to in-frame clones and leaves out a portion. The DNA gave D and trimming, while V, J and clone size come from that table. The sample contains about 180,000 clones, 86% of which appear only once. Source material: peripheral blood. The J gene is TRBJ1-4, the V gene TRBV14, with unresolved D. The origin of this receptor is a man over 45 with active or convalescent COVID-19. The DNA for the CDR3 is TGTGCCAGCAGCCAAGATTCTGTTAATGAAAAACTGTTTTTT. Translated: CASSQDSVNEKLFF.